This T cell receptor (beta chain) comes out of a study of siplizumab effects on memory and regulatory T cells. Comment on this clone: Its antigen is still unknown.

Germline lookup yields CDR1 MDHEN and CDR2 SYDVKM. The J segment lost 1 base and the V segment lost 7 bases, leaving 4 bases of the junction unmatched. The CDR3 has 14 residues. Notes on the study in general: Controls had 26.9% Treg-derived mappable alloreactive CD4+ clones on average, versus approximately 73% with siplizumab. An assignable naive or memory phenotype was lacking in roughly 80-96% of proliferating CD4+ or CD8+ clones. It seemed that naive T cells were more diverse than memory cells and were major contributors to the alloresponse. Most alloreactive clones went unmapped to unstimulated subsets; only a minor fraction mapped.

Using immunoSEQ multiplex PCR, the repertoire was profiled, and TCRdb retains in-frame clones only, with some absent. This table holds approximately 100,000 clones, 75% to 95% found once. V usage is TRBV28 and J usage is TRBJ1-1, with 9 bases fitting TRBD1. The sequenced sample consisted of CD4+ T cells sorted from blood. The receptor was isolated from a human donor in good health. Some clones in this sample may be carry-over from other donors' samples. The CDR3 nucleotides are TGTGCCAGCATCAAACAGGGGGCGAACACTGAAGCTTTCTTT. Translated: CASIKQGANTEAFF.